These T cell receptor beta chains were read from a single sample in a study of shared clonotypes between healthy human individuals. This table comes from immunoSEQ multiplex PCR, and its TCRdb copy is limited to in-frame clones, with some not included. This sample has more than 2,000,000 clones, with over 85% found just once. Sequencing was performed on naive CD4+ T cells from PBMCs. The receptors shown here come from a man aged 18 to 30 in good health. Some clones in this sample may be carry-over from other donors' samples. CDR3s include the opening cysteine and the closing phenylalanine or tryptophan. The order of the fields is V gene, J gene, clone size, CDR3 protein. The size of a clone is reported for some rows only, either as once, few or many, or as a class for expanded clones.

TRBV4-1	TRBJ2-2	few	CASSLKAGNTGELFF
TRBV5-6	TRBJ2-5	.	CASSLPSGRGIQETQYF
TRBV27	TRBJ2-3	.	CASRRNRGTDTQYF
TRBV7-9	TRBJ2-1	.	CASSSSRDNEQFF
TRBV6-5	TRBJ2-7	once	CASSYGGVSYEQYF
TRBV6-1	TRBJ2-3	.	CASSEGGSTDTQYF
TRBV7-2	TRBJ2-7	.	CASSLARGIYEQYF
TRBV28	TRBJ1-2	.	CLGNYGYTF
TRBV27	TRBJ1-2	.	CASSPPTGWYGYTF
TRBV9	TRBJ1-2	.	CASSFQATNYGYTF
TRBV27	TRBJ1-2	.	CASSVSNRGGYTF
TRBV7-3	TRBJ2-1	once	CASSLGGSSSYNEQFF
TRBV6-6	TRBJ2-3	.	CASSLPWGDTQYF
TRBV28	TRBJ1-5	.	CASSLGLYSNQPQHF
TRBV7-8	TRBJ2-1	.	CASSRFSGQSSYNEQFF
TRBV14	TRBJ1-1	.	CASSLQRGRGTEAFF
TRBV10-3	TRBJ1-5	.	CASRGLGNQPQHF
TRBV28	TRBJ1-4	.	CASTPMGQPSKKLFF
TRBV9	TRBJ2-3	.	CASSVEGTDTQYF
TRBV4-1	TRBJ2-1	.	CASSQVLARDEQFF
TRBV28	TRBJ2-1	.	CASTRPGMLWFF
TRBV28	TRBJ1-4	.	CASSLLFSNRDNEKLFF
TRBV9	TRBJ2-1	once	CASSVVGGSYNEQFF
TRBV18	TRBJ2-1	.	CASSPATALVEQFF
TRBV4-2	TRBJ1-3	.	CASSQEWGPGNTIYF
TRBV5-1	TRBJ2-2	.	CASSLAREYTGELFF
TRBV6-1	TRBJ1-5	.	CASSPPDRERQPQHF
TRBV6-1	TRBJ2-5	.	CASSEGLAYSWETQYF
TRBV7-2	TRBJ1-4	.	CASSSTREKLFF
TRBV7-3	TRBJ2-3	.	CASSLKGFPDTQYF
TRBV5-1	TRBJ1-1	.	CASSQPVQGGADTEAFF
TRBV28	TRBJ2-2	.	CASSFYGRKGAGELFF
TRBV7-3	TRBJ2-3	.	CASSVGPTGTGTDTQYF
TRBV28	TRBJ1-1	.	CASSLSVYTEAFF
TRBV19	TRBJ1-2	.	CASTRDSYGYTF
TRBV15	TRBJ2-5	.	CATSRVAAGTQETQYF
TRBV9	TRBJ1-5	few	CASSVGALGQPQHF
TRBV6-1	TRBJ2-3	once	CATSTGLVTDTQYF
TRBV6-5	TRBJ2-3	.	CASTAGGNTDTQYF
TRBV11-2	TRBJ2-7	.	CASSLGGSYEQYF
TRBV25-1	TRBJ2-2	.	CASSASSAGELFF
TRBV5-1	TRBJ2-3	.	CASSLATGGADTQYF
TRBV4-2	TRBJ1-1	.	CASSQDDRLNTEAFF
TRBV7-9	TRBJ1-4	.	CASGQGQATNEKLFF
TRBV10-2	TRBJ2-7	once	CASSLRDFKHEQYF
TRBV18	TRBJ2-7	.	CASSPRQGGTYEQYF
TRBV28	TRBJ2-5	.	CASSLLVETQYF
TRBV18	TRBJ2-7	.	CASSGGTGYYEQYF
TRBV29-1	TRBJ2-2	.	CSVERIRGTGELFF
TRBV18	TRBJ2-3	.	CASSLSGLAGLADTQYF
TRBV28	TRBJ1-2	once	CASSLLGGPNYGYTF
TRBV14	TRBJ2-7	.	CASSQGWEEQYF
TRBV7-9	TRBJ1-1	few	CASSLEVVTEAFF
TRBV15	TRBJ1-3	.	CATSRGDQNTIYF
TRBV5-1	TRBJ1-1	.	CASAKTAGRNVMNTEAFF
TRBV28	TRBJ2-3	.	CASSFRPPLTDTQYF
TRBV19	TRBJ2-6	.	CASSIARFPGANVLTF
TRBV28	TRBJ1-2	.	CASSLGGTQGGYTF
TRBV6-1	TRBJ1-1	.	CASTLGLFGNTEAFF